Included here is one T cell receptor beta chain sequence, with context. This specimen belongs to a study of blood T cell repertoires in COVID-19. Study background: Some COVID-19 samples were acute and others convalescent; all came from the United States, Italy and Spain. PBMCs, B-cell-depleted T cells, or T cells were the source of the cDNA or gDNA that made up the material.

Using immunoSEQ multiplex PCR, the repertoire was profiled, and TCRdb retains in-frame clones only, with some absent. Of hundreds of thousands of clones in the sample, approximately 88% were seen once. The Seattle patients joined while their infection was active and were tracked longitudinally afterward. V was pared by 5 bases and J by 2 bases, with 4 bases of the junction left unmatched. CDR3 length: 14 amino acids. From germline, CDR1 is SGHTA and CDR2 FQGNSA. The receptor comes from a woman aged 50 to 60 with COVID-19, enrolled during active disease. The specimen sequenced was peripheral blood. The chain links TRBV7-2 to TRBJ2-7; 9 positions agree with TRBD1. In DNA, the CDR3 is TGTGCCAGCAGCGAACAGGGGGCCACCTACGAGCAGTACTTC. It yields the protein CASSEQGATYEQYF.